One sample yielded the 9 T cell receptor beta chains listed below, sequenced in a study of cytomegalovirus exposure and HLA in healthy donors (dated by TCRdb to 2016 to 2017). Library preparation was by the immunoSEQ multiplex PCR assay. For the multiplex PCR, a mixture combining 60 forward primers for TCR Vbeta segments and 13 reverse primers for TCR Jbeta segments was used. TCRdb obtained this table from immuneACCESS and retained in-frame rearrangements with V and J assigned. These tables miss some clones; where compared with another copy, unresolved V genes account for less than half of the shortfall, and the remainder is unexplained. The sample yields about 160,000 clones; around 90% were counted once. The top ten clonotypes cover 0.85% of the sample. The sample was PBMCs. All receptors come from a woman aged 25 to 39 in good health and CMV-seronegative.

This clone was seen only once. The V gene is TRBV28, the J gene TRBJ1-5, with TRBD1 identical over 10 bases. Germline V CDR1 and CDR2: MDHEN, SYDVKM. The CDR3 totals 18 residues. The junction had 13 bases not matched to a gene; V was cut back by 6 bases and J by 2 bases. Here the CDR3 DNA reads TGTGCCAGCAGCGGGGACAGGGGAGTTTCGCTGGGCAATCAGCCCCAGCATTTT. It encodes CASSGDRGVSLGNQPQHF.

The rearrangement links TRBV7-8 to TRBJ1-3; D is uncertain. The CDR3 sequence is 16 residues long. From germline, CDR1 is SGHVS and CDR2 FQNEAQ. V lost 5 bases, J lost 0 bases, and 14 bases lay in between. This CDR3 reads CASSPRHVSSGNTIYF. CDR3 coding DNA: TGTGCCAGCAGCCCACGACATGTTAGCTCTGGAAACACCATATATTTT. The full variable domain, with the rest looked up from reference TRBV7-8 and TRBJ1-3, is GAGVSQSPRYKVAKRGQDVALRCDPISGHVSLFWYQQALGQGPEFLTYFQNEAQLDKSGLPSDRFFAERPEGSVSTLKIQRTQQEDSAVYLCASSPRHVSSGNTIYFGEGSWLTVV.

The chain joins TRBV6-6 to TRBJ2-2; tentatively, D is TRBD1 (5 bases). The CDR3 has 15 residues. Germline V lookup: CDR1 MNHNY, CDR2 SVGAGI (reference sequence). Deletions cut 7 bases from V and 6 bases from J, with 18 bases between. The CDR3 nucleotides are TGTGCCAGCAAACCCAGGGCCCTTTTGGCCGGGGAGCTGTTTTTT. This encodes CASKPRALLAGELFF.

CDR3 loop: CASNRQGTGYGYTF. In nucleotides, the CDR3 is TGTGCCAGCAACCGACAGGGAACGGGGTATGGCTACACCTTC. The genes are TRBV2 and TRBJ1-2, with 7 bases lining up with TRBD1. Germline CDR1 and CDR2: SNHLY and FYNNEI. CDR3 length equals 14 residues. Germline trimming cut 7 bases from V and 5 bases from J; bases unmatched to any gene: 10.

CDR3 in amino acids: CASSSDGSSYNEQFF. The CDR3, as DNA: TGTGCCAGCAGTTCGGACGGGAGCTCCTACAATGAGCAGTTCTTC. This chain uses TRBV7-3 with TRBJ2-1, with D possibly matching TRBD2 (6 bases). Germline assignment: CDR1 SGHTA and CDR2 FQGTGA. V gave up 6 bases and J gave up 0 bases, with 12 bases separating them. This CDR3 has 15 residues.

This chain joins TRBV11-2 and TRBJ1-1, with D unresolved. V lost 1 base, J lost 2 bases, and 23 bases lay in between. This CDR3 region has 19 residues. Germline CDR1 SGHAT, CDR2 FQNNGV. This CDR3 is CASSLGSVGGNGKNTEAFF. Written as DNA, the CDR3 is TGTGCCAGCAGCTTAGGTAGTGTGGGAGGGAACGGTAAAAACACTGAAGCTTTCTTT.

The V gene is TRBV19, the J gene TRBJ2-2; 9 bases line up with TRBD1. The CDR3 is 16 amino acids. V lost 5 bases to trimming and J lost 3 bases; unmatched junction nucleotides: 7. The germline V gene encodes CDR1 LNHDA and CDR2 SQIVND (reference sequence). Written as DNA, the CDR3 is TGTGCCAGTAGTCTCCGGACAGGGGTGGACACCGGGGAGCTGTTTTTT. It codes for CASSLRTGVDTGELFF. The entire variable domain, with the rest obtained from reference TRBV19 and TRBJ2-2, is as follows: DGGITQSPKYLFRKEGQNVTLSCEQNLNHDAMYWYRQDPGQGLRLIYYSQIVNDFQKGDIAEGYSVSREKKESFPLTVTSAQKNPTAFYLCASSLRTGVDTGELFFGEGSRLTVL.

The CDR3 loop reads CASSHLRDEQYF. Here the CDR3 DNA reads TGTGCCAGCAGCCACCTGAGGGACGAGCAGTACTTC. The V gene is TRBV6-6, the J gene TRBJ2-7; perhaps TRBD2 as D (5 bases). CDR3 length equals 12 residues. Germline V CDR1 and CDR2: MNHNY, SVGAGI (reference sequence). V gave up 6 bases and J gave up 5 bases, with 11 bases separating them.

The chain is built from TRBV4-3 and TRBJ2-5, with a weak D call TRBD1 (5 bases). The DNA end is more similar to TRBJ2-7, so the J call may be wrong. The CDR3 has 15 residues. Germline assignment: CDR1 LGHNA and CDR2 YSLEER. CDR3 DNA: TGCGCCAGCAGCCAAGTTCTAGGGGCTTCCTACGAGCAGTACTTC. It translates to CASSQVLGASYEQYF.